Below, one T cell receptor (beta chain) is given with its context. Its target is unknown. Here immunoSEQ multiplex PCR was the method, and the copy in TCRdb shows in-frame clones only, minus some. Here the sample spans about 41,000 clones, about 74% being singletons. This specimen comes from a study of PD-1 blockade in classical Hodgkin lymphoma. Whole-study context: Administration of nivolumab to patients was at 3 mg/kg intravenously every 2 weeks.

Every patient was affected by relapse after autologous stem cell transplantation, while exposure to brentuximab vedotin was not uniform. Study observations and caveats: Individuals initiating nivolumab under 1 year after ASCT were excluded.

Here the sequenced sample was peripheral blood mononuclear cells (PBMCs), taken at baseline. This receptor was identified in a human donor with classical Hodgkin lymphoma.

CDR3 in amino acids: CASSLPRFGGKDTQYF. The CDR3 region has the DNA TGTGCCAGCAGTTTACCTAGGTTCGGGGGGAAGGATACGCAGTATTTT. This chain links TRBV27 with TRBJ2-3; 7 bases map to TRBD2. After removal of 2 bases from V and 6 bases from J, the junction contained 11 bases not matched to a gene. The V gene's germline CDR1 is MNHEY and CDR2 SMNVEV (reference sequence). The CDR3 totals 16 residues.